The 4 T cell receptor beta chains reported below all come from one sample, sequenced in a study of blood T cell repertoires in COVID-19. Repertoires were generated with immunoSEQ multiplex PCR, while TCRdb's copy carries only in-frame clones and drops some. The sample includes around 160,000 clones, approximately 85% of them seen just once. The material sequenced was peripheral blood. The receptors come from a woman aged 55 to 70 with COVID-19, enrolled during active disease.

The gene calls are TRBV11-2 and TRBJ2-5; perhaps TRBD2 as D (5 bases). CDR1 and CDR2 (germline): SGHAT, FQNNGV. Trimming cost V 5 bases and J 7 bases, with 5 bases left between them. This CDR3 has 10 amino acids. CDR3 region: CASSRGTQYF. As DNA, the CDR3 is TGTGCCAGCAGCCGGGGGACCCAGTACTTC.

This chain joins TRBV7-6 and TRBJ1-1; 8 bases are shared with TRBD1. The germline CDR1 and CDR2 sequences are SGHVS and FNYEAQ. Unmatched junction bases numbered 19, after V lost 5 bases and J lost 11 bases. CDR3 size: 16 residues. CDR3 residues: CASSPDPGDRGFGAFF. The CDR3 nucleotides are TGTGCCAGCAGCCCTGACCCGGGAGACAGGGGCTTCGGTGCTTTCTTT.

V and J are TRBV11-1 and TRBJ2-5, with 8 bases lining up with TRBD1. In germline, CDR1 is SGHAT, CDR2 FQDESV (reference sequence). J gave up 5 bases and V 3 bases, and 2 bases lay outside the gene matches. CDR3 length equals 13 residues. The CDR3 DNA follows: TGTGCCAGCAGCTTTCAGGGGGCGGAGACCCAGTACTTC. Translating it yields CASSFQGAETQYF.

V usage is TRBV2 and J usage is TRBJ1-1, with D possibly being TRBD1 (6 bases). Germline V gene lookup returns CDR1 SNHLY and CDR2 FYNNEI. The CDR3 totals 12 residues. Trimming removed 6 bases at V and 7 bases at J, with 12 bases between. CDR3 DNA: TGTGCCAGCAGAACAGGGTTGGGTGAAGCTTTCTTT. It yields the protein CASRTGLGEAFF.